The rows below give T cell receptor beta chains drawn from one sample of a study of tumor-infiltrating lymphocytes in localized non-small cell lung cancer. Sequencing used immunoSEQ multiplex PCR; TCRdb keeps in-frame clones, though not all of them. The sample has about 6,400 clones; 55% to 85% are singletons. Sequencing used lung tumor tissue. The receptors were sampled from a human donor with non-small cell lung cancer. CDR3s include the opening cysteine and the closing phenylalanine or tryptophan. The order of the fields is V gene, J gene, CDR3 protein.

>TRBV7-6|TRBJ2-7
CASSLGGWTYEQYF
>TRBV7-2|TRBJ1-5
CASSPQGTNQPQHF
>TRBV28|TRBJ1-3
CATGRGGGNTIYF
>TRBV28|TRBJ2-7
CASSLNGFRMEYF
>TRBV9|TRBJ2-5
CASSLSGFLPETQYF
>TRBV7-2|TRBJ2-1
CASSLDWGGAYNEQFF
>TRBV25-1|TRBJ2-5
CASSEGTSGQETQYF
>TRBV29-1|TRBJ1-1
CSVHRGQVNTEAFF
>TRBV5-1|TRBJ2-2
CASSFSGPGELFF
>TRBV5-5|TRBJ2-2
CASRGGGSNTGELFF
>TRBV4-1|TRBJ1-4
CASSHGTGDEKLFF
>TRBV5-1|TRBJ1-1
CASSFISPILNTEAFF
>TRBV18|TRBJ2-7
CASSQTSGSEQYF
>TRBV30|TRBJ1-1
CAWRPGRWNTEAFF
>TRBV11-2|TRBJ2-3
CASTSTDTQYF
>TRBV6-5|TRBJ1-3
CASSYSAARNTIYF
>TRBV6-1|TRBJ2-1
CASSPLYTEQFF
>TRBV7-9|TRBJ1-5
CASSLAGGSNQPQHF
>TRBV7-2|TRBJ2-5
CASSSSSGRGETQYF
>TRBV4-1|TRBJ1-2
CASSQESGGRVYGYTF
>TRBV7-6|TRBJ2-7
CASSPGPNYEQYF
>TRBV7-9|TRBJ2-6
CASKVAGANVLTF
>TRBV5-4|TRBJ2-5
CASSWGTQETQYF
>TRBV4-3|TRBJ1-1
CASSLSEGTEAFF
>TRBV30|TRBJ1-5
CAWSLPLSNQPQHF
>TRBV5-4|TRBJ1-6
CASKDRGNSPLHF
>TRBV5-1|TRBJ2-3
CASSLTGQGTTDTQYF
>TRBV15|TRBJ2-1
CATSRAGTPYNEQFF
>TRBV11-3|TRBJ1-2
CASSLGQGNHYGYTF
>TRBV6-5|TRBJ1-5
CASSTGDQPQHF
>TRBV7-3|TRBJ2-5
CASSLAASGSGTQYF
>TRBV11-2|TRBJ2-1
CASSPRLSSYNEQFF
>TRBV5-4|TRBJ1-2
CASSPDGLHSGYGYTF
>TRBV6-5|TRBJ2-5
CASSPSRRRQETQYF
>TRBV7-2|TRBJ1-4
CASSPVKGGGYEKLFF
>TRBV5-6|TRBJ1-3
CASSLDGGPGNTIYF
>TRBV11-3|TRBJ1-3
CASSLAGGKGNTIYF
>TRBV28|TRBJ1-5
CASKGGQGSNQPQHF
>TRBV9|TRBJ2-1
CASSPRSSYNEQFF
>TRBV10-2|TRBJ2-7
CASSGPSGRALDEQYF
>TRBV6-1|TRBJ2-5
CASSPGTGTGETQYF
>TRBV30|TRBJ1-2
CAWSERGAAANYGYTF